One sample yielded the 26 T cell receptor beta chains listed below, sequenced in a study of cytomegalovirus exposure and HLA in healthy donors. Data came from immunoSEQ multiplex PCR; TCRdb stores just in-frame clones and leaves some out. The top ten hold around 1.6% of the sample, which has just over 65,000 clones, nearly 98% seen once. Specimen: PBMCs. Receptors originate from a woman between 18 and 29 years old in good health and CMV-seropositive.

V is TRBV9 and J is TRBJ1-1, with D perhaps matching TRBD1 (6 bases). The V and J ends lost 4 bases and 1 base respectively, with 11 bases between them. CDR3 size: 14 residues. The germline gives CDR1 SGDLS, CDR2 YYNGEE. The CDR3 loop is CASSIRQENTEAFF. The CDR3 DNA is TGTGCCAGCAGCATCAGACAGGAGAACACTGAAGCTTTCTTT. Full variable domain (rest looked up from reference TRBV9 and TRBJ1-1): DSGVTQTPKHLITATGQRVTLRCSPRSGDLSVYWYQQSLDQGLQFLIQYYNGEERAKGNILERFSAQQFPDLHSELNLSSLELGDSALYFCASSIRQENTEAFFGQGTRLTVV.

The V and J genes are TRBV30 and TRBJ2-3, with 7 positions matching TRBD2. After removal of 3 bases from V and 3 bases from J, the junction contained 6 bases not matched to a gene. There are 14 residues in the CDR3. Germline CDR1 reads GTSNPN; CDR2 reads SVGIG (reference sequence). CDR3 region: CAWSTGDYTDTQYF. CDR3 DNA sequence: TGTGCCTGGAGCACCGGGGACTATACAGATACGCAGTATTTT.

This chain links TRBV15 with TRBJ2-4; tentatively, D is TRBD2 (6 bases). CDR3 length equals 17 residues. V was shortened by 0 bases and J by 3 bases, with 15 bases between the two germline ends. Germline lookup yields CDR1 LNHNV and CDR2 YYDKDF (reference sequence). The CDR3 region is CATSRDTGGTGKNIQYF. The CDR3 DNA reads TGTGCCACCAGCAGAGATACGGGCGGGACGGGCAAAAACATTCAGTACTTC. The full variable domain, completed using reference TRBV15 and TRBJ2-4, is DAMVIQNPRYQVTQFGKPVTLSCSQTLNHNVMYWYQQKSSQAPKLLFHYYDKDFNNEADTPDNFQSRRPNTSFCFLDIRSPGLGDTAMYLCATSRDTGGTGKNIQYFGAGTRLSVL.

This chain links TRBV4-2 with TRBJ2-7, with D possibly TRBD2 on 6 matching bases. From germline, CDR1 is LGHNA and CDR2 YNFKEQ. The CDR3 loop spans 17 amino acids. The V end lost 4 bases, the J end lost 3 bases, and 22 bases lay between the germline ends. The CDR3 nucleotides read TGTGCCAGCAGCCCGATCGCCGTGGGCGGGGTAGTCTACGAGCAGTACTTC. It yields the protein CASSPIAVGGVVYEQYF.

V gene TRBV6-1 combines with J gene TRBJ2-5, with D perhaps matching TRBD2 (6 bases). V was clipped by 4 bases and J by 0 bases, with 15 bases between them. Germline-derived CDR1 and CDR2 are MNHNS and SASEGT. The CDR3 totals 16 residues. This CDR3 is CASSARGFTYQETQYF. CDR3 DNA: TGTGCCAGCAGTGCGCGGGGATTTACCTACCAAGAGACCCAGTACTTC.

J is TRBJ1-1 and V is TRBV5-5; 9 nucleotides line up with TRBD1. Germline-derived CDR1 and CDR2 are SGHKS and YYEKEE (reference sequence). Unmatched junction bases numbered 3, after V lost 0 bases and J lost 6 bases. The length of the CDR3 is 14 residues. This chain's CDR3 is CASSLEGQGPEAFF. The CDR3 nucleotides read TGTGCCAGCAGCTTGGAGGGACAGGGTCCTGAAGCTTTCTTT.

The chain is built from TRBV6-5 and TRBJ1-2, with D perhaps matching TRBD1 (5 bases). V lost 4 bases and J lost 1, with 10 bases in between. Per germline, CDR1 MNHEY and CDR2 SVGAGI. The CDR3 has 14 amino acids. The CDR3 DNA reads as TGTGCCAGCAGTTGGGGGGAAATTAACTATGGCTACACCTTC. This translates into CASSWGEINYGYTF.

The chain carries TRBV27 and TRBJ1-1; possibly TRBD1 for D (5 bases). The CDR3 is 12 amino acids. The germline V gene encodes CDR1 MNHEY and CDR2 SMNVEV (reference sequence). Trimming removed 3 bases from V and 8 bases from J, with 10 bases in between. The CDR3 region is CASSFPGGEAFF. For the CDR3, the DNA is TGTGCCAGCAGTTTCCCCGGGGGAGAAGCTTTCTTT.

The CDR3 spells CASSLNRLPGTGELFF. In DNA form, the CDR3 reads TGTGCCAGCAGCTTAAATCGGCTGCCGGGCACCGGGGAGCTGTTTTTT. The rearrangement joins TRBV7-3 to TRBJ2-2; D gene ambiguous. CDR1 SGHTA and CDR2 FQGTGA come from the germline V gene. Trimming took off 1 base at V and 4 bases at J, with 13 bases between the two ends. The CDR3 totals 16 residues.

The chain has TRBV5-1 and TRBJ2-3; 10 bases map to TRBD1. Germline V gene data show CDR1 as SGHRS and CDR2 as YFSETQ. The CDR3 spans 14 residues. Germline trimming cut 4 bases from V and 4 bases from J; bases unmatched to any gene: 3. The CDR3 bases are TGCGCCAGCAGCAGAGGACAGGGGGCAGATACGCAGTATTTT. Residues: CASSRGQGADTQYF.

The CDR3 nucleotides read TGTGCTAGTGGTTCTGGACAGGGAGGGGACTATGGCTACACCTTC. Amino acid sequence: CASGSGQGGDYGYTF. V is TRBV12-5 and J is TRBJ1-2; TRBD1 agrees at 8 bases. There are 15 residues in the CDR3. Germline CDR1 reads LGHNT; CDR2 reads FRNRAP. Trimming took 4 bases from V and 3 from J; bases not matched to a gene: 7.

The V gene is TRBV9, the J gene TRBJ2-7; tentative D call: TRBD2 (5 bases). V was trimmed by 2 bases and J by 3 bases, leaving 12 bases between them. From germline, CDR1 is SGDLS and CDR2 YYNGEE. The CDR3 has 14 amino acids. CDR3 coding DNA: TGTGCCAGCAGCGTGGGTGGGAGAGGCTACGAGCAGTACTTC. This translates into CASSVGGRGYEQYF.

The rearrangement uses TRBV9 and TRBJ2-2; 8 bases agree with TRBD1. V shed 1 base, J shed 4 bases, and the junction held 3 bases outside the gene matches. Per the germline V gene, CDR1 is SGDLS and CDR2 is YYNGEE. The CDR3 has 15 residues. CDR3 region: CASSVSGGVTGELFF. Written as DNA, the CDR3 is TGTGCCAGCAGCGTATCAGGGGGCGTCACCGGGGAGCTGTTTTTT.

The chain recombines TRBV27 with TRBJ1-2, with 8 bases identical to TRBD1. The V and J ends lost 7 bases and 8 bases, in that order; junction bases with no gene match: 15. Germline lookup yields CDR1 MNHEY and CDR2 SMNVEV (reference sequence). This CDR3 is built from 15 residues. The CDR3 nucleotides read TGTGCCAGCAAACCACAAGGACAGGGTTTGGGAGGCTACACCTTC. It yields the protein CASKPQGQGLGGYTF.

V and J are TRBV28 and TRBJ1-2; D ambiguous. The CDR3 spans 11 residues. Trimming stripped 3 bases from V and 8 bases from J, with 7 bases between. The germline V gene encodes CDR1 MDHEN and CDR2 SYDVKM. The CDR3 nucleotides are TGTGCCAGCAGTTTTGTTCGGGGCTACACCTTC. This encodes CASSFVRGYTF.

The V and J genes are TRBV29-1 and TRBJ2-6, with 7 bases lining up with TRBD1. V trimming: 0 bases; J trimming: 0 bases; junction bases outside the gene matches: 5. The CDR3 totals 17 residues. Germline assignment: CDR1 SQVTM and CDR2 ANQGSEA. This CDR3 reads CSVEETGFFSGANVLTF. CDR3 nucleotide sequence: TGCAGCGTTGAAGAGACAGGGTTTTTCTCTGGGGCCAACGTCCTGACTTTC.

V usage is TRBV7-9 and J usage is TRBJ2-1; 7 nucleotides match TRBD2. J lost 5 bases, V lost 2 bases, and 6 bases had no gene match. Per the germline V gene, CDR1 is SEHNR and CDR2 is FQNEAQ (reference sequence). The CDR3 contains 15 residues. The CDR3 here is CASSLKGGKDNEQFF. In DNA form, the CDR3 reads TGTGCCAGCAGCTTAAAGGGAGGGAAAGACAATGAGCAGTTCTTC.

The chain joins TRBV10-3 to TRBJ2-3; the match to TRBD2 covers 7 bases. Germline CDR1 and CDR2: ENHRY and SYGVKD. Trimming took 4 bases from V and 0 from J; bases not matched to a gene: 16. This CDR3 region has 19 residues. The CDR3 DNA reads as TGTGCCATCAGTGTGAATCAGGTGGCTAGCGGAACTAGCACAGATACGCAGTATTTT. Protein sequence: CAISVNQVASGTSTDTQYF.

V gene TRBV7-9 combines with J gene TRBJ1-1; 10 nucleotides match TRBD1. The V segment lost 5 bases and the J segment 3 bases; nucleotides outside the gene matches: 3. The CDR3 spans 14 residues. The germline V gene has CDR1 SEHNR and CDR2 FQNEAQ (reference sequence). Here the CDR3 reads CASSDRGRDTEAFF. CDR3 sequence (DNA): TGTGCCAGCAGCGACAGGGGGCGGGACACTGAAGCTTTCTTT.

This clone was counted a single time. The chain combines TRBV11-3 with TRBJ2-1; D is ambiguous. In germline, CDR1 is SGHNT, CDR2 YENEEA. The germline V and J ends were trimmed by 5 bases and 1 base, with 12 bases remaining between them. CDR3 length: 15 amino acids. The CDR3 coding sequence is TGTGCCAGCAGCCCCGGAGTAGTTTCCTACAATGAGCAGTTCTTC. Its protein product is CASSPGVVSYNEQFF.

V and J are TRBV18 and TRBJ1-3, with no clear D. Germline V gene lookup returns CDR1 KGHSH and CDR2 LQKENI. CDR3 length: 14 amino acids. V lost 5 bases to trimming and J lost 4 bases, with 12 bases between them. CDR3 loop: CASSIKTEGNTIYF. CDR3 DNA: TGTGCCAGCTCAATCAAAACGGAGGGAAACACCATATATTTT.

The V gene is TRBV5-1, the J gene TRBJ2-4, with D maybe TRBD1 (5 bases). The CDR3 extends over 16 amino acids. V was cut by 4 bases and J by 0 bases, with 14 bases left in between. Germline V CDR1 and CDR2: SGHRS, YFSETQ. The CDR3: CASSPGPQVAKNIQYF. CDR3 in DNA: TGCGCCAGCAGCCCAGGGCCCCAGGTAGCCAAAAACATTCAGTACTTC.

This sequence joins TRBV6-1 and TRBJ2-1; no firm D call. Germline V CDR1 and CDR2: MNHNS, SASEGT. The CDR3 has 12 residues. V was clipped by 5 bases and J by 8 bases, with 10 bases between them. CDR3 in DNA: TGTGCCAGCAGTCCTCGACTGGATGAGCAGTTCTTC. Translating it yields CASSPRLDEQFF.

This sequence joins TRBV7-8 and TRBJ1-1; D uncertain. Looked up from germline, CDR1 is SGHVS and CDR2 is FQNEAQ. V lost 5 bases and J 2 bases, leaving 12 bases between the germline ends. CDR3 length equals 14 residues. CDR3 in DNA: TGTGCCAGCAGCCGGCGGAGGCCAAACACTGAAGCTTTCTTT. This translates into CASSRRRPNTEAFF.

The chain recombines TRBV15 with TRBJ1-5; D is ambiguous. The CDR3 runs to 14 residues. V was cut by 0 bases and J by 4 bases, with 7 bases left in between. Germline V gene lookup returns CDR1 LNHNV and CDR2 YYDKDF (reference sequence). CDR3 DNA: TGTGCCACCAGCAGAGATCCGGGAAATCAGCCCCAGCATTTT. Translated: CATSRDPGNQPQHF. Variable domain in full (rest from reference TRBV15 and TRBJ1-5): DAMVIQNPRYQVTQFGKPVTLSCSQTLNHNVMYWYQQKSSQAPKLLFHYYDKDFNNEADTPDNFQSRRPNTSFCFLDIRSPGLGDTAMYLCATSRDPGNQPQHFGDGTRLSIL.

This sequence joins TRBV7-2 and TRBJ2-7; 11 positions match TRBD2. Germline assignment: CDR1 SGHTA and CDR2 FQGNSA. The CDR3 length is 15 residues. Unmatched junction bases numbered 4, after V lost 0 bases and J lost 6 bases. DNA for the CDR3: TGTGCCAGCAGCTTAGCCGGGACTAGCGGAGCCGAGCAGTACTTC. It specifies CASSLAGTSGAEQYF.